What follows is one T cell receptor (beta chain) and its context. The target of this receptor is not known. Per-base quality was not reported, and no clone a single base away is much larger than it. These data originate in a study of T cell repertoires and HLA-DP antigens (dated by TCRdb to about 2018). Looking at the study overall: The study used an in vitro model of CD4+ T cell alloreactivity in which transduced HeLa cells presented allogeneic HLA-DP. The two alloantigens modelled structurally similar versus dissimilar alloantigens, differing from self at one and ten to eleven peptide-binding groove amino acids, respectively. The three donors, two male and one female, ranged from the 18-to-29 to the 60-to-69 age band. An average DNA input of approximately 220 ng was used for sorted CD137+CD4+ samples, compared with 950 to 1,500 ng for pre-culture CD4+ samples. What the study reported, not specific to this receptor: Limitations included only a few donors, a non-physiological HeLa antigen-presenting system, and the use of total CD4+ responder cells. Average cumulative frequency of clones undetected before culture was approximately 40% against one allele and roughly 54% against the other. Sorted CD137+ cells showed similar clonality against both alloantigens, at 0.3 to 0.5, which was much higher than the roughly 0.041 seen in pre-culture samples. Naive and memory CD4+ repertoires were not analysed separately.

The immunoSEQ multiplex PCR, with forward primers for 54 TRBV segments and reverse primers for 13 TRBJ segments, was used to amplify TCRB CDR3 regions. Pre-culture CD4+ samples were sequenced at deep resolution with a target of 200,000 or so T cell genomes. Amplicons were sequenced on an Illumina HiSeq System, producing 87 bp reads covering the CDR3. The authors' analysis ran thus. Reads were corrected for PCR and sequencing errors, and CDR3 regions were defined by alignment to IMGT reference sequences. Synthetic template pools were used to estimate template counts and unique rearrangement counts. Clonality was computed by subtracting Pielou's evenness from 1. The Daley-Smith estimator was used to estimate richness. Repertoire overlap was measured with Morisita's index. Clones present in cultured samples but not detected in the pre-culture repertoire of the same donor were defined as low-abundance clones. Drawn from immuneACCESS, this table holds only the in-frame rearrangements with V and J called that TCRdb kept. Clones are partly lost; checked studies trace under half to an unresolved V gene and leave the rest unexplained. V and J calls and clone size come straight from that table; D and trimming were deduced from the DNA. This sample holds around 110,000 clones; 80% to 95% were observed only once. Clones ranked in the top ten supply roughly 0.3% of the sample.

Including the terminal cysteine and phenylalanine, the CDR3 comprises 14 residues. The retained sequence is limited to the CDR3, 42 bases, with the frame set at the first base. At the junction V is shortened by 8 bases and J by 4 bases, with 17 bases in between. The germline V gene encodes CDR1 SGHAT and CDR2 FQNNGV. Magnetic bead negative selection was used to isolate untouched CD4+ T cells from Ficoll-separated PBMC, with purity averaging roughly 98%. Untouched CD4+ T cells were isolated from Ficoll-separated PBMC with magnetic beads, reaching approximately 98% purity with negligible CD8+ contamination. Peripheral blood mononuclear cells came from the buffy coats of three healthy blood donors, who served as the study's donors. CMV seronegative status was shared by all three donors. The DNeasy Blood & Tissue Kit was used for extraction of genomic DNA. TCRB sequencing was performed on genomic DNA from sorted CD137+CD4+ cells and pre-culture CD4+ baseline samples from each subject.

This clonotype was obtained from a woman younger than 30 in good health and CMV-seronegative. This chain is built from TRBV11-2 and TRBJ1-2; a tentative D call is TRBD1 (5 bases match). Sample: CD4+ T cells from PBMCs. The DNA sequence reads TGTGCCAGCCGTAGCCTGGGGCAGCTCTATGGCTACACCTTC. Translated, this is CASRSLGQLYGYTF. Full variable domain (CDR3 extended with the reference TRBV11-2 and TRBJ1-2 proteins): EAGVAQSPRYKIIEKRQSVAFWCNPISGHATLYWYQQILGQGPKLLIQFQNNGVVDDSQLPKDRFSAERLKGVDSTLKIQPAKLEDSAVYLCASRSLGQLYGYTFGSGTRLTVV.